A selection of T cell receptor beta chains follows, all from one sample in a study of T cell responses to AZD1222 COVID-19 vaccine. Data came from immunoSEQ multiplex PCR; TCRdb stores just in-frame clones and leaves some out. This table holds 140,000 to 150,000 clones, more than 75% found once. The starting material was peripheral blood, obtained on day 0 of MenACWY control vaccination. The receptors come from an adult in good health. Each CDR3 is given without its conserved first and last residue.

V	J	CDR3
TRBV7-8	TRBJ1-1	ASSLTDRVSTEAF
TRBV28	TRBJ1-4	ASRGGGVNEKLF
TRBV29-1	TRBJ2-7	SVEDRDSSYEQY
TRBV18	TRBJ1-6	ASSPQWNSPLH
TRBV27	TRBJ1-3	ASSLGGLGNTIY
TRBV6-1	TRBJ1-1	ASSEQFSRRAF
TRBV7-9	TRBJ1-2	ASSYPGQGARDGYT
TRBV6-1	TRBJ2-2	ASSEAPGLAGLTGELF
TRBV18	TRBJ2-7	ASSPQGNEQY
TRBV5-1	TRBJ2-5	ASGPGGAQEKTQY
TRBV5-1	TRBJ2-5	ASSPGVAGVQETQY
TRBV9	TRBJ2-1	ASSVVGGSYNEQF
TRBV2	TRBJ1-1	ASSDRSGDTEAF
TRBV19	TRBJ2-5	ASSTPGRDQETQY
TRBV2	TRBJ2-7	ASGGLAAGEQY
TRBV7-9	TRBJ1-3	ASSLDSGNTIY
TRBV7-9	TRBJ2-3	ASRSAGVLERNTQY
TRBV6-6	TRBJ2-1	ASRRTSGDLYNEQF
TRBV7-9	TRBJ2-2	ASSLAQGNTGELF
TRBV6-1	TRBJ1-6	ASSEGMGRSYNSPLH
TRBV3-1/TRBV3-2	TRBJ1-4	ASSQGFGTANEKLF
TRBV6-5	TRBJ1-2	ASRPGQGVYGYT
TRBV4-1	TRBJ1-6	ASSQSRDRTNSPLH
TRBV5-1	TRBJ1-3	ASKADGNTIY
TRBV10-3	TRBJ2-2	AINQGGTGELF
TRBV9	TRBJ1-3	ASSSQGAGNTIY
TRBV10-1	TRBJ2-7	ASSEGPGQSIYEQY
TRBV11-2	TRBJ1-3	ASSLSGVGALGNTIY
TRBV25-1	TRBJ1-2	ASSPASSPNYGYT
TRBV2	TRBJ1-1	ASSEVTEAF
TRBV3-1/TRBV3-2	TRBJ1-2	ASSQDLVDPLAGRGGYT
TRBV3-1/TRBV3-2	TRBJ1-3	ASSQERARNTIY
TRBV5-1	TRBJ2-1	ASSLGPTNEQF
TRBV5-5	TRBJ1-1	ASSFGGRTEAF
TRBV6-1	TRBJ2-1	ASSDTPGQGFIGEQF
TRBV19	TRBJ1-5	ASNGGGSNQPQH
TRBV25-1	TRBJ1-2	ASSGLTGYGYT
TRBV29-1	TRBJ1-2	SVEKLGVGYT
TRBV12-5	TRBJ2-1	ASGFGNEQF
TRBV7-9	TRBJ2-7	ASSSQTGTGSHEQY
TRBV6-5	TRBJ1-5	ASSYQRQNQPQH
TRBV2	TRBJ1-1	ASSGTGYTEAF
TRBV7-9	TRBJ1-3	ASSFQSGNTIY
TRBV29-1	TRBJ1-2	SAQLGGTGAGYT
TRBV18	TRBJ1-1	ASSPGTGGSTEAF
TRBV24-1	TRBJ2-2	ATGARVSTGELF